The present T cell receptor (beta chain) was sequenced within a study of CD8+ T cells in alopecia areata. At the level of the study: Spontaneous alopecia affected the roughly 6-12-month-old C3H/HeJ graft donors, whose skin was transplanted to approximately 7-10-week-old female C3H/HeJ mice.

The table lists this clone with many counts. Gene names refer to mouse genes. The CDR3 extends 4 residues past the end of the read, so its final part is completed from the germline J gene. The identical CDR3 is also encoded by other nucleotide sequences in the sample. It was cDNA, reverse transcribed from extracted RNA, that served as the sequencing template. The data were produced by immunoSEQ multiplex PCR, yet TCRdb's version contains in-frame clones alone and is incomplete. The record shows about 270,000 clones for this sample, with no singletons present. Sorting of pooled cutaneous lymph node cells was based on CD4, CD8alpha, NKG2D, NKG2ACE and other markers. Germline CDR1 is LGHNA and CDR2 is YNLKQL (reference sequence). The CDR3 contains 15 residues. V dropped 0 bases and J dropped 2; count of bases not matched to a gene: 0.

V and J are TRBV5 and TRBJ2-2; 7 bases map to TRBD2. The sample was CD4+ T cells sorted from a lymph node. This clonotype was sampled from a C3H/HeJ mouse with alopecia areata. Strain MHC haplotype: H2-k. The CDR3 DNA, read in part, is TGTGCCAGCAGCCAAGACTGGGGGAACACCGGG. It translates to CASSQDWGNTG. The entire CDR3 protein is CASSQDWGNTGQLYF.